The 25 T cell receptor beta chains below all came from one sample that was sequenced in a study of blood T cell repertoires in COVID-19. Assay: immunoSEQ multiplex PCR; the TCRdb copy retains only in-frame clones and omits some. The sample carries some 340,000 clones, around 84% recorded once. Sequenced material: peripheral blood. The receptors stem from a young woman with acute or convalescent COVID-19.

V usage is TRBV5-1 and J usage is TRBJ2-2, with a weak D call TRBD1 (6 bases). The CDR3 has 16 amino acids. Per germline, CDR1 SGHRS and CDR2 YFSETQ. V was pared by 3 bases and J by 2 bases, with 14 bases between. The DNA for the CDR3 is TGCGCCAGCAGCTCCCCCGGGACACCAAACACCGGGGAGCTGTTTTTT. This codes for CASSSPGTPNTGELFF.

The V call is TRBV9, the J call TRBJ1-2; D may be TRBD1 (6 bases). Germline lookup yields CDR1 SGDLS and CDR2 YYNGEE. Trimming left V 0 bases short and J 0 bases short, with 9 bases between. The CDR3 is 15 amino acids. The CDR3 spells CASSVGGHPNYGYTF. The CDR3 DNA reads TGTGCCAGCAGCGTAGGGGGACACCCTAACTATGGCTACACCTTC.

The V and J genes are TRBV4-1 and TRBJ2-4; D ambiguous. The CDR3 has 13 amino acids. V was cut by 4 bases and J by 8 bases, with 12 bases left in between. Germline assignment: CDR1 MGHRA and CDR2 YSYEKL. CDR3 DNA: TGCGCCAGCAGCCCGCAAGGCCGGGACATTCAGTACTTC. Its translation is CASSPQGRDIQYF.

CDR3 coding DNA: TGTGCCAGCAGCCTGGCCCCAGGGCTCGGTGGCTACACCTTC. It codes for CASSLAPGLGGYTF. The chain carries TRBV5-5 and TRBJ1-2; possibly TRBD1 for D (5 bases). Germline-derived CDR1 and CDR2 are SGHKS and YYEKEE (reference sequence). The V end was cut by 4 bases, the J end by 7 bases, with 17 bases between. This CDR3 is 14 amino acids long.

The chain links TRBV7-8 to TRBJ1-1; D gene ambiguous. Trimming shortened V by 2 bases and J by 0 bases, and 4 bases separated the two germline ends. The CDR3 is 13 residues long. Germline CDR1 SGHVS, CDR2 FQNEAQ. CDR3 sequence: CASSLPMNTEAFF. As DNA, the CDR3 is TGTGCCAGCAGCTTACCCATGAACACTGAAGCTTTCTTT. The full variable domain, in which reference TRBV7-8 and TRBJ1-1 provide the parts outside the CDR3, is GAGVSQSPRYKVAKRGQDVALRCDPISGHVSLFWYQQALGQGPEFLTYFQNEAQLDKSGLPSDRFFAERPEGSVSTLKIQRTQQEDSAVYLCASSLPMNTEAFFGQGTRLTVV.

The chain recombines TRBV10-1 with TRBJ2-4, with no clear D. Per the germline V gene, CDR1 is WNHNN and CDR2 is SYGVQD (reference sequence). The CDR3 covers 15 residues. The V and J ends lost 2 bases and 0 bases respectively, with 8 bases between them. The CDR3 sequence: CASSENSGAKNIQYF. For the CDR3, the DNA is TGCGCCAGCAGTGAGAACTCAGGAGCCAAAAACATTCAGTACTTC.

CDR3 coding DNA: TGCAGCGTTTTTGGCGGATATGGCTACACCTTC. Its translation: CSVFGGYGYTF. This chain links TRBV29-1 with TRBJ1-2, with D uncertain. This CDR3 has 11 amino acids. Trimming stripped 5 bases from V and 5 bases from J, with 9 bases between. Germline lookup yields CDR1 SQVTM and CDR2 ANQGSEA.

This sequence joins TRBV9 and TRBJ1-4; the D gene is possibly TRBD1 (5 bases). Trimming removed 3 bases from V and 8 bases from J, with 17 bases in between. The CDR3 is 15 residues long. Per germline, CDR1 SGDLS and CDR2 YYNGEE. The CDR3 loop reads CASSGPTAHPEKLFF. The CDR3 DNA sequence: TGTGCCAGCAGCGGCCCGACAGCACACCCGGAAAAACTGTTTTTT.

This clone appeared once. The chain recombines TRBV19 with TRBJ1-2; 8 bases are a match to TRBD1. V gave up 2 bases and J gave up 8 bases; unmatched junction bases: 7. The CDR3 sequence is 14 residues long. Germline CDR1 and CDR2: LNHDA and SQIVND (reference sequence). In DNA, the CDR3 is TGTGCCAGTAGTATATTCTCGGCAGGGGGCGGCTACACCTTC. Protein product: CASSIFSAGGGYTF.

The chain's CDR3 is CASSNRGSAMEQYF. CDR3 nucleotide sequence: TGTGCCAGCAGCAACAGGGGAAGCGCTATGGAGCAGTACTTC. V and J are TRBV6-5 and TRBJ2-7, with 7 bases matching TRBD1. Germline CDR1 is MNHEY and CDR2 is SVGAGI. V shed 6 bases and J 7 bases; nucleotides not matched to a gene: 12. CDR3 length: 14 residues.

The rearrangement joins TRBV24-1 to TRBJ2-2; D may be TRBD2 (5 bases). Germline V gene data show CDR1 as KGHDR and CDR2 as SFDVKD. CDR3 length equals 14 residues. Trimming took 9 bases from V and 7 from J, leaving 17 bases between them. CDR3 coding DNA: TGTGCCACCCGAGCACGGGGAGACTTCGGGGAGCTGTTTTTT. This gives the protein CATRARGDFGELFF.

V is TRBV19 and J is TRBJ2-3, with TRBD2 as a possible D gene (6 bases). This CDR3 is 15 amino acids long. Germline CDR1 LNHDA, CDR2 SQIVND (reference sequence). Trimming left V 3 bases short and J 5 bases short, with 15 bases between. CDR3 loop: CASSMEGGWGDTQYF. The DNA of the CDR3 is TGTGCCAGTAGTATGGAGGGAGGTTGGGGAGATACGCAGTATTTT. Using reference TRBV19 and TRBJ2-3 for the parts outside the CDR3, the full variable domain is DGGITQSPKYLFRKEGQNVTLSCEQNLNHDAMYWYRQDPGQGLRLIYYSQIVNDFQKGDIAEGYSVSREKKESFPLTVTSAQKNPTAFYLCASSMEGGWGDTQYFGPGTRLTVL.

This sequence joins TRBV7-3 and TRBJ1-5, with a weak D call TRBD1 (5 bases). Per germline, CDR1 SGHTA and CDR2 FQGTGA. The CDR3 length is 13 residues. V dropped 0 bases and J dropped 7 bases, with 7 bases sitting between them. CDR3: CASSLTEGQPQHF. Written as DNA, the CDR3 is TGTGCCAGCAGCTTAACGGAGGGGCAGCCCCAGCATTTT.

V is TRBV19 and J is TRBJ1-2; 9 bases are a match to TRBD1. Trimming took 1 base from V and 3 from J; bases not matched to a gene: 9. The germline V gene encodes CDR1 LNHDA and CDR2 SQIVND (reference sequence). The CDR3 runs 17 residues. CDR3 in amino acids: CASSIGGMGQGYYGYTF. In DNA, the CDR3 is TGTGCCAGTAGTATAGGAGGAATGGGACAGGGATACTATGGCTACACCTTC.

This chain links TRBV5-1 with TRBJ2-7; TRBD1 might be the D (6 bases). V was shortened by 4 bases and J by 1 base, with 12 bases between the two germline ends. Germline assignment: CDR1 SGHRS and CDR2 YFSETQ. CDR3 length equals 14 residues. CDR3 in amino acids: CASSREGHSYEQYF. DNA of the CDR3: TGCGCCAGCAGCCGTGAGGGACATTCCTACGAGCAGTACTTC. The variable domain in full, completed from reference TRBV5-1 and TRBJ2-7, reads KAGVTQTPRYLIKTRGQQVTLSCSPISGHRSVSWYQQTPGQGLQFLFEYFSETQRNKGNFPGRFSGRQFSNSRSEMNVSTLELGDSALYLCASSREGHSYEQYFGPGTRLTVT.

This chain uses TRBV7-9 with TRBJ2-1, with D possibly being TRBD2 (5 bases). Germline V CDR1 and CDR2: SEHNR, FQNEAQ (reference sequence). This CDR3 comprises 14 residues. With 3 bases removed from V and 7 bases from J, the gap between germline ends came to 13 bases. Here the CDR3 reads CASSLASRGNEQFF. In DNA form, the CDR3 reads TGTGCCAGCAGCTTGGCGTCTAGAGGGAATGAGCAGTTCTTC.

The V and J genes are TRBV6-6 and TRBJ1-1; unclear D gene. The CDR3 sequence is 15 residues long. Trimming removed 6 bases from V and 1 base from J, with 15 bases in between. The germline V gene has CDR1 MNHNY and CDR2 SVGAGI (reference sequence). The CDR3 DNA is TGTGCCAGCAGCCCACGGGTTGTAGGGAACACTGAAGCTTTCTTT. Amino acids: CASSPRVVGNTEAFF.

This chain connects TRBV27 to TRBJ1-2; 7 nucleotides align to TRBD1. Germline V gene sequence: CDR1 MNHEY, CDR2 SMNVEV (reference sequence). CDR3 size: 13 residues. Trimming at V came to 4 bases and at J to 4 bases, leaving 3 bases not matched to a gene. CDR3 region: CASSWGQFYGYTF. DNA for the CDR3: TGTGCCAGCAGTTGGGGACAGTTCTATGGCTACACCTTC.

The chain joins TRBV7-6 to TRBJ1-1; D unclear. Looked up from germline, CDR1 is SGHVS and CDR2 is FNYEAQ. The V gene lost 5 bases and the J gene lost 1 base, with 17 bases spanning the gap. The CDR3 spans 16 residues. This CDR3 reads CASSATAGSGNTEAFF. In nucleotides, the CDR3 is TGTGCCAGCAGCGCAACGGCGGGTTCGGGGAACACTGAAGCTTTCTTT.

The chain couples TRBV9 to TRBJ1-2; TRBD1 might be the D (5 bases). The CDR3 is made up of 14 amino acids. Trimming cost V 0 bases and J 2 bases, with 8 bases left between them. Germline CDR1 is SGDLS and CDR2 is YYNGEE. Here the CDR3 reads CASSVEEGNYGYTF. The DNA for the CDR3 is TGTGCCAGCAGCGTAGAGGAGGGGAACTATGGCTACACCTTC.

The J gene is TRBJ2-7, the V gene TRBV6-1; maybe TRBD1 (6 bases). The CDR3 has 12 residues. V was cut by 6 bases and J by 3 bases, with 9 bases left in between. In germline, CDR1 is MNHNS, CDR2 SASEGT. CDR3 coding DNA: TGTGCCAGCAGACCACAGGGCTACGAGCAGTACTTC. As protein: CASRPQGYEQYF.

CDR3 coding DNA: TGTGCCAGCAGCTTTACAGGGGATGAGCAGTTCTTC. Its protein is CASSFTGDEQFF. The chain links TRBV11-2 to TRBJ2-1; 7 bases are a match to TRBD1. Trimming took 3 bases from V and 8 from J; bases not matched to a gene: 1. This CDR3 is built from 12 residues. Germline values: CDR1 SGHAT, CDR2 FQNNGV.

The chain has TRBV9 and TRBJ2-1, with TRBD2 matching 10 bases. The CDR3 loop spans 14 amino acids. The germline gives CDR1 SGDLS, CDR2 YYNGEE. The trim removed 4 bases at V and 6 bases at J, leaving 4 bases unmatched. CDR3 sequence: CASSRLAGLNEQFF. CDR3 bases: TGTGCCAGCAGCCGACTAGCGGGTCTCAATGAGCAGTTCTTC.

The chain carries TRBV12-5 and TRBJ1-2; D unclear. V lost 0 bases and J lost 2, with 22 bases in between. The CDR3 is made up of 19 amino acids. The germline V gene has CDR1 LGHNT and CDR2 FRNRAP. The CDR3 coding sequence is TGTGCTAGTGGTTTGGTACCCGGAGTTAAGATCCTGATGAACTATGGCTACACCTTC. It yields the protein CASGLVPGVKILMNYGYTF.

The chain joins TRBV7-6 to TRBJ2-7; TRBD2 agrees at 8 bases. V was pared by 1 base and J by 2 bases, with 4 bases of the junction left unmatched. Germline V gene data show CDR1 as SGHVS and CDR2 as FNYEAQ. The CDR3 runs 15 residues. CDR3 coding DNA: TGTGCCAGCAGCTTAGATTCGGGAGGGCCCTACGAGCAGTACTTC. It translates to CASSLDSGGPYEQYF.